One sample yielded the 4 T cell receptor beta chains listed below, sequenced in a study of T-cell memory formation after mild COVID-19. TCRdb passed the 5' RACE reads through MiXCR, listing each CDR3 protein once. The repertoire includes hundreds of thousands of distinct CDR3 sequences, 15% to 20% of them detected once, and 21% sits in the top ten. The sample comprised PBMCs or a T cell subset sorted from them (not recorded which). The receptor source for this set is a man aged 18 to 35 who had mild COVID-19 (a few samples of this study predate the infection). Cell type and time point are not known.

This clonotype has just a few counts. The chain uses TRBV7-9 and TRBJ2-2, with 11 bases matching TRBD1. The germline CDR1 and CDR2 sequences are SEHNR and FQNEAQ (reference sequence). The CDR3 sequence is 14 residues long. Germline trimming cut 7 bases from V and 6 bases from J; bases unmatched to any gene: 4. CDR3 nucleotide sequence: TGTGCCAGCAACCCGGGACAGGGGGCCGGGGAGCTGTTTTTT. Protein product: CASNPGQGAGELFF.

The chain carries TRBV11-2 and TRBJ2-1; D may be TRBD2 (5 bases). This CDR3 contains 21 residues. Trimming pared 2 bases from V and 9 bases from J, leaving 35 bases between. In germline, CDR1 is SGHAT, CDR2 FQNNGV. CDR3: CASSLFGNSGDPVTVPPEQFF. The CDR3 DNA reads TGTGCCAGCAGCTTATTTGGGAACAGCGGTGACCCGGTGACGGTACCCCCTGAGCAGTTCTTC. Together with reference TRBV11-2 and TRBJ2-1, the CDR3 gives the full variable domain: EAGVAQSPRYKIIEKRQSVAFWCNPISGHATLYWYQQILGQGPKLLIQFQNNGVVDDSQLPKDRFSAERLKGVDSTLKIQPAKLEDSAVYLCASSLFGNSGDPVTVPPEQFFGPGTRLTVL.

This chain uses TRBV4-3 with TRBJ2-1; 7 bases map to TRBD1. This CDR3 is 14 amino acids long. Germline V gives CDR1 LGHNA, CDR2 YSLEER. V trimming: 4 bases; J trimming: 8 bases; junction bases outside the gene matches: 8. In DNA, the CDR3 is TGCGCCAGCAGCCGGTCCCGGGACAGCTATGAGCAGTTCTTC. It translates to CASSRSRDSYEQFF.

This chain connects TRBV7-2 to TRBJ2-3; TRBD2 is a possible D gene (6 bases). The CDR3 is 13 amino acids. The V gene lost 5 bases and the J gene lost 7 bases, with 13 bases spanning the gap. Germline V CDR1 and CDR2: SGHTA, FQGNSA. CDR3 bases: TGTGCCAGCAGCGGCGGGGATAAATATACGCAGTATTTT. Encoded protein: CASSGGDKYTQYF.